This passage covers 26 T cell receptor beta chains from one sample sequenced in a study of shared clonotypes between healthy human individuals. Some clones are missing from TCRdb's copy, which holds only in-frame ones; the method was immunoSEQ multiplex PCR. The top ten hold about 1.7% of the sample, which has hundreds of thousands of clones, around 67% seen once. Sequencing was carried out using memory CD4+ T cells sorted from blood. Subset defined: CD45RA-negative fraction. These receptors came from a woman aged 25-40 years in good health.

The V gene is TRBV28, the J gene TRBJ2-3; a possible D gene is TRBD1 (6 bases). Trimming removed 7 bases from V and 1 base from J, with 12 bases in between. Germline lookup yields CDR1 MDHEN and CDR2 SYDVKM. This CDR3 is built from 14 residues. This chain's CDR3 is CASTDTGRTDTQYF. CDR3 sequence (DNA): TGTGCCAGCACTGACACAGGGCGCACAGATACGCAGTATTTT.

The CDR3 protein is CASSLSLAGVNEQFF. Here the CDR3 DNA reads TGTGCCAGCAGCTTGTCTCTAGCGGGAGTCAATGAGCAGTTCTTC. The V call is TRBV5-8, the J call TRBJ2-1, with 10 bases fitting TRBD2. J was trimmed by 6 bases and V by 1 base; bases with no gene match: 4. Germline CDR1 is SGHTS and CDR2 is YDEGEE. The CDR3 is made up of 15 amino acids.

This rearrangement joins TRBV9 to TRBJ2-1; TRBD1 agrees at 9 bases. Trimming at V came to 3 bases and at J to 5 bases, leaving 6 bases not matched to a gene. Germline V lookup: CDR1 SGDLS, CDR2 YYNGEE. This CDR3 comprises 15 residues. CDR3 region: CASSGGTGLNNEQFF. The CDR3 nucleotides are TGTGCCAGCAGCGGAGGGACAGGGCTAAACAATGAGCAGTTCTTC.

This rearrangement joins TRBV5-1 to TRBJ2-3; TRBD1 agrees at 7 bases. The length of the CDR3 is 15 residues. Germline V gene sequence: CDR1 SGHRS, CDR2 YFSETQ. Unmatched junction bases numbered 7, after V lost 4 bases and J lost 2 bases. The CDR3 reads CASSPQGEFTDTQYF. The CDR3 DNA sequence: TGCGCCAGCAGCCCCCAGGGGGAATTCACAGATACGCAGTATTTT.

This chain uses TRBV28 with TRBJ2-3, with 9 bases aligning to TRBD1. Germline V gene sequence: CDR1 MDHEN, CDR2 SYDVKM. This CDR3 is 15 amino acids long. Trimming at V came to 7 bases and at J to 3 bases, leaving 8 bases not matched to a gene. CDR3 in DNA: TGTGCCAGCAAGGGCGGGACAGGGAGAACAGATACGCAGTATTTT. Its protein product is CASKGGTGRTDTQYF.

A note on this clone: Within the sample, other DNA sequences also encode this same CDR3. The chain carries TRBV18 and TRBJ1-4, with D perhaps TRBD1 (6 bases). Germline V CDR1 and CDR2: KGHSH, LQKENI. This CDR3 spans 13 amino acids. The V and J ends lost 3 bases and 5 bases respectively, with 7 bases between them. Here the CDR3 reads CASSPGQNEKLFF. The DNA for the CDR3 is TGTGCCAGCTCACCGGGACAAAATGAAAAACTGTTTTTT.

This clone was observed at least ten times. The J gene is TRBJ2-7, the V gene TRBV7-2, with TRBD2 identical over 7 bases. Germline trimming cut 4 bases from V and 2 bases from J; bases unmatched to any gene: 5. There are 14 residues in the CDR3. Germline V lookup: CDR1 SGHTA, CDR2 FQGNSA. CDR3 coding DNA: TGTGCCAGCAGCTCGTCCCGGGAGGCCTACGAGCAGTACTTC. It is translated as CASSSSREAYEQYF.

The CDR3 nucleotides are TGTGCCAGACACTACTACAATGAGCAGTTCTTC. Protein sequence: CARHYYNEQFF. The chain has TRBV9 and TRBJ2-1; no clear D. This CDR3 has 11 amino acids. Germline values: CDR1 SGDLS, CDR2 YYNGEE. Trimming removed 8 bases at V and 3 bases at J, with 6 bases between.

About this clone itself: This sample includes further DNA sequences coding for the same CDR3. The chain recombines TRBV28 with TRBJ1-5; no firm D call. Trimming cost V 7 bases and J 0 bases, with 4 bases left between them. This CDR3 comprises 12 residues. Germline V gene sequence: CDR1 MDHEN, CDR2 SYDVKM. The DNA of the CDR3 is TGTGCCAGCACGTATAGCAATCAGCCCCAGCATTTT. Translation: CASTYSNQPQHF.

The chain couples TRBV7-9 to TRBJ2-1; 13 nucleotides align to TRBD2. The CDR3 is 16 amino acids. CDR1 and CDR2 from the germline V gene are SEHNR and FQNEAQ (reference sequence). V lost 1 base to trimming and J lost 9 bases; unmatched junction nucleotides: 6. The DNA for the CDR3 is TGTGCCAGCAGCTTAGGAGGGACTAGCGGGAAGGGTGAGCAGTTCTTC. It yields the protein CASSLGGTSGKGEQFF.

The CDR3 coding sequence is TGTGCCAGCAGCGAGCCCCACCCGAGGGAGGAGCTGTTTTTT. The encoded protein is CASSEPHPREELFF. The chain is built from TRBV9 and TRBJ2-2, with D possibly TRBD2 on 5 matching bases. The length of the CDR3 is 14 residues. V shed 3 bases and J shed 10 bases, with 16 bases lying between them. Germline CDR1 reads SGDLS; CDR2 reads YYNGEE. Full variable domain (missing parts from reference TRBV9 and TRBJ2-2): DSGVTQTPKHLITATGQRVTLRCSPRSGDLSVYWYQQSLDQGLQFLIQYYNGEERAKGNILERFSAQQFPDLHSELNLSSLELGDSALYFCASSEPHPREELFFGEGSRLTVL.

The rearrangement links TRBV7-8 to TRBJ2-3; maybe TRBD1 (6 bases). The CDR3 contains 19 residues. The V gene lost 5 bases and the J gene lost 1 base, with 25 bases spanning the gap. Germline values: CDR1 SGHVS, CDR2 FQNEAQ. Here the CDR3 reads CASSPGRPGAKLGTDTQYF. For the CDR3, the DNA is TGTGCCAGCAGCCCCGGGCGCCCAGGGGCAAAGTTAGGCACAGATACGCAGTATTTT.

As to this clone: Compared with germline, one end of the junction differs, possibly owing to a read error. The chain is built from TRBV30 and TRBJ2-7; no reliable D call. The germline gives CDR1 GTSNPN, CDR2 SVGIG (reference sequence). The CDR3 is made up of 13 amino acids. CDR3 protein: CAWSYPALRGSNF. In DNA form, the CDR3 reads TGTGCCTGGAGTTACCCGGCCCTACGAGGTTCGAACTTC.

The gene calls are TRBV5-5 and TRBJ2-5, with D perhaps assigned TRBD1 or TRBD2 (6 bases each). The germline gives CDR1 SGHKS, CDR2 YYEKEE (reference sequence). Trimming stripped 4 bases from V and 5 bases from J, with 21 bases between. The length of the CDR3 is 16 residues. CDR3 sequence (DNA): TGTGCCAGCAGCCTGGAGGTAGCCGGGGGCAGGGAGACCCAGTACTTC. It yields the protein CASSLEVAGGRETQYF.

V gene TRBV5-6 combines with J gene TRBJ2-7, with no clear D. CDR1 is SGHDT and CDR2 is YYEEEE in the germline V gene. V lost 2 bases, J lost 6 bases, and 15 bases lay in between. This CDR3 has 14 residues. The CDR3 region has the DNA TGTGCCAGCAGCTTACCTGGGTTCTTGGCCGAGCAGTACTTC. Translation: CASSLPGFLAEQYF. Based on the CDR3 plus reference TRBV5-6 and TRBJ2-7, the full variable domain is DAGVTQSPTHLIKTRGQQVTLRCSPKSGHDTVSWYQQALGQGPQFIFQYYEEEERQRGNFPDRFSGHQFPNYSSELNVNALLLGDSALYLCASSLPGFLAEQYFGPGTRLTVT.

CDR3 DNA sequence: TGTGCCAGCTCACCACTTGCGGATAAGGTGAACACTGAAGCTTTCTTT. Protein sequence: CASSPLADKVNTEAFF. The V and J genes are TRBV18 and TRBJ1-1; D not certain. Per germline, CDR1 KGHSH and CDR2 LQKENI. This CDR3 has 16 residues. V was clipped by 1 base and J by 0 bases, with 12 bases between them.

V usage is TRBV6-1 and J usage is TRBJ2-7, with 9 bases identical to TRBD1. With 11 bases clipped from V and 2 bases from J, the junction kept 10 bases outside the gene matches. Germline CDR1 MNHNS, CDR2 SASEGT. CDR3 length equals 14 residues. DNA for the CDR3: TGTGCCGCCGGGAGACGACAGGGGGCCTACGAGCAGTACTTC. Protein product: CAAGRRQGAYEQYF.

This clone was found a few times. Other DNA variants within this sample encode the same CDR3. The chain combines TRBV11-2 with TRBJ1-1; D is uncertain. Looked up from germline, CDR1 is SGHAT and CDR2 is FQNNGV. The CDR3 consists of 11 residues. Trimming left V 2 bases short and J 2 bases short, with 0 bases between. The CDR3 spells CASSLNTEAFF. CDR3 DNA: TGTGCCAGCAGCTTAAACACTGAAGCTTTCTTT.

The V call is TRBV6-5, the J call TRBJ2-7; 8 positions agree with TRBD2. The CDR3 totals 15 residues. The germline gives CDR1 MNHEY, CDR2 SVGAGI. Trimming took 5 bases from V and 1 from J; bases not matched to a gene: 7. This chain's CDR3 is CASSRFSGGSYEQYF. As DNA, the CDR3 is TGTGCCAGCAGTCGGTTTTCGGGAGGGTCCTACGAGCAGTACTTC.

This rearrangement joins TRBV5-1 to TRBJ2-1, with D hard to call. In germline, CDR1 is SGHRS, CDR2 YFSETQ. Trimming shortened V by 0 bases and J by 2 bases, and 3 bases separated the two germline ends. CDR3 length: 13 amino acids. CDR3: CASSLDAYNEQFF. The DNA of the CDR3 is TGCGCCAGCAGCTTGGACGCCTACAATGAGCAGTTCTTC. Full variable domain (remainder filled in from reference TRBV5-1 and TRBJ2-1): KAGVTQTPRYLIKTRGQQVTLSCSPISGHRSVSWYQQTPGQGLQFLFEYFSETQRNKGNFPGRFSGRQFSNSRSEMNVSTLELGDSALYLCASSLDAYNEQFFGPGTRLTVL.

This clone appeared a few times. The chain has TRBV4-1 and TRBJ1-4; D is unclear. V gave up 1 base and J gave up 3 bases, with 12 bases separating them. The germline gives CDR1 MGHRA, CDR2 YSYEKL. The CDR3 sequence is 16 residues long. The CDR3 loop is CASSQGAGLANEKLFF. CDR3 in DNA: TGCGCCAGCAGCCAAGGGGCCGGTTTAGCTAATGAAAAACTGTTTTTT.

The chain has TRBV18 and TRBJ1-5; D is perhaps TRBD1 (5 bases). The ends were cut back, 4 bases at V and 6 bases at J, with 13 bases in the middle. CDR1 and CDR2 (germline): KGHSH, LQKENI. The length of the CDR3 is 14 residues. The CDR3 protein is CASSLGQSSQPQHF. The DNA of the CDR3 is TGTGCCAGCTCACTTGGACAATCGAGTCAGCCCCAGCATTTT.

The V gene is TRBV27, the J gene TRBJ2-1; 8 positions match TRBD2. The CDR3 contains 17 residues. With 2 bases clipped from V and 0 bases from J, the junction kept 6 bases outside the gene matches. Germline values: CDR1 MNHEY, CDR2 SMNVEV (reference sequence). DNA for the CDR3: TGTGCCAGCAGTTTACGCCCTAGCGGGCCCTCCTACAATGAGCAGTTCTTC. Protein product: CASSLRPSGPSYNEQFF.

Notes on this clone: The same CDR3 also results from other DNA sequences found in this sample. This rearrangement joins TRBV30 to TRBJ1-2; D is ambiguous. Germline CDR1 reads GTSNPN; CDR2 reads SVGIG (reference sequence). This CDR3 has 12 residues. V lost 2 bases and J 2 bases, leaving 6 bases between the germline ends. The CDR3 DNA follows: TGTGCCTGGAGTTTGGGGAACTATGGCTACACCTTC. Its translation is CAWSLGNYGYTF.

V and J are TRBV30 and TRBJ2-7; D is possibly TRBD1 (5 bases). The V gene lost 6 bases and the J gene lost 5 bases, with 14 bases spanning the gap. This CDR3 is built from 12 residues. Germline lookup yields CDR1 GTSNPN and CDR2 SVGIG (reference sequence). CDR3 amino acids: CACSGRADEQYF. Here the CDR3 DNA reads TGTGCCTGTTCAGGCAGGGCGGACGAGCAGTACTTC.

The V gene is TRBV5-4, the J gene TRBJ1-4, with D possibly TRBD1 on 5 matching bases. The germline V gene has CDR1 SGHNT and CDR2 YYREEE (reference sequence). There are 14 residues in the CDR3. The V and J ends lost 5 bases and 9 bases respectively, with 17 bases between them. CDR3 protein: CASSPGLGNKKLFF. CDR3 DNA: TGTGCCAGCAGTCCGGGACTGGGGAATAAAAAACTGTTTTTT.